These 27 T cell receptor beta chains came from one sample sequenced in a study of T cell responses to AZD1222 COVID-19 vaccine. Assay used: immunoSEQ multiplex PCR; TCRdb lists only in-frame clones, some missing. The sample gives under 150,000 clones, 92% of which show up once; about 3.2% is in the top ten. Here the sequenced sample was peripheral blood, taken on day 0 of AZD1222 vaccination. Receptor source: an adult in good health.

The chain employs TRBV19 and TRBJ2-1; 10 bases agree with TRBD2. The CDR3 runs to 16 residues. V lost 5 bases and J lost 9; bases outside the gene matches: 13. CDR1 is LNHDA, CDR2 SQIVND, per germline (reference sequence). In DNA, the CDR3 is TGTGCCAGTAGTGCGCGAGCGGGAGGGGGAATCGGTGAGCAGTTCTTC. This translates into CASSARAGGGIGEQFF.

The V call is TRBV19, the J call TRBJ2-5, with D perhaps matching TRBD1 (6 bases). This CDR3 comprises 16 residues. Per the germline V gene, CDR1 is LNHDA and CDR2 is SQIVND (reference sequence). V dropped 6 bases and J dropped 4 bases, with 21 bases sitting between them. The CDR3 bases are TGTGCCAGTAGGGGCCGCAGGGGACCTGTTGGAGAGACCCAGTACTTC. This translates into CASRGRRGPVGETQYF.

This clone was observed a handful of times. CDR3 bases: TGTGCCAGCAGAGGACAGATAAATAGCAATCAGCCCCAGCATTTT. Its translation is CASRGQINSNQPQHF. The gene calls are TRBV2 and TRBJ1-5, with D perhaps TRBD1 (6 bases). The CDR3 has 15 amino acids. V gave up 6 bases and J gave up 0 bases, with 12 bases separating them. CDR1 SNHLY and CDR2 FYNNEI come from the germline V gene.

V is TRBV28 and J is TRBJ2-5; D possibly matches TRBD1 or TRBD2 (5 bases each). Trimming pared 3 bases from V and 6 bases from J, leaving 11 bases between. Germline V gives CDR1 MDHEN, CDR2 SYDVKM. This CDR3 has 13 residues. DNA for the CDR3: TGTGCCAGCAGTTTGATGGGGGTAAAGACCCAGTACTTC. It yields the protein CASSLMGVKTQYF. The full variable domain, its missing parts supplied by reference TRBV28 and TRBJ2-5, is DVKVTQSSRYLVKRTGEKVFLECVQDMDHENMFWYRQDPGLGLRLIYFSYDVKMKEKGDIPEGYSVSREKKERFSLILESASTNQTSMYLCASSLMGVKTQYFGPGTRLLVL.

The chain carries TRBV28 and TRBJ2-2; 8 nucleotides line up with TRBD2. This CDR3 is 17 amino acids long. V gave up 5 bases and J gave up 1 base; unmatched junction bases: 9. Germline V gene sequence: CDR1 MDHEN, CDR2 SYDVKM. The CDR3 reads CASSRWMAGGNTGELFF. DNA of the CDR3: TGTGCCAGCAGTAGGTGGATGGCGGGGGGGAACACCGGGGAGCTGTTTTTT. The whole variable domain, remainder taken from reference TRBV28 and TRBJ2-2, is DVKVTQSSRYLVKRTGEKVFLECVQDMDHENMFWYRQDPGLGLRLIYFSYDVKMKEKGDIPEGYSVSREKKERFSLILESASTNQTSMYLCASSRWMAGGNTGELFFGEGSRLTVL.

This clone was seen once. V gene TRBV5-1 combines with J gene TRBJ1-1; the match to TRBD1 covers 10 bases. J gave up 0 bases and V 4 bases, and 6 bases lay outside the gene matches. The CDR3 covers 16 residues. The V gene's germline CDR1 is SGHRS and CDR2 YFSETQ. DNA of the CDR3: TGCGCCAGCAGCCTCGGGACAGGGGACATGAACACTGAAGCTTTCTTT. It codes for CASSLGTGDMNTEAFF.

The genes are TRBV5-8 and TRBJ2-5; a possible D gene is TRBD1 (6 bases). The CDR3 length is 13 residues. Per the germline V gene, CDR1 is SGHTS and CDR2 is YDEGEE. The ends were cut back, 5 bases at V and 4 bases at J, with 12 bases in the middle. The CDR3 coding sequence is TGTGCCAGCAGGAGTAGGGGGAGAGAGACCCAGTACTTC. As protein: CASRSRGRETQYF. Supplemented by reference TRBV5-8 and TRBJ2-5, the full variable domain reads EAGVTQSPTHLIKTRGQQATLRCSPISGHTSVYWYQQALGLGLQFLLWYDEGEERNRGNFPPRFSGRQFPNYSSELNVNALELEDSALYLCASRSRGRETQYFGPGTRLLVL.

The J gene is TRBJ2-3, the V gene TRBV5-1; 11 bases agree with TRBD1. The V gene's germline CDR1 is SGHRS and CDR2 YFSETQ. The CDR3 runs to 18 residues. The junction had 9 bases not matched to a gene; V was cut back by 3 bases and J by 0 bases. The CDR3: CASSSTGQGAPSTDTQYF. In nucleotides, the CDR3 is TGCGCCAGCAGCTCAACCGGACAGGGGGCCCCTAGCACAGATACGCAGTATTTT.

The chain employs TRBV5-1 and TRBJ2-7; 8 nucleotides align to TRBD2. Germline V gives CDR1 SGHRS, CDR2 YFSETQ. The CDR3 runs to 14 residues. J gave up 5 bases and V 3 bases, and 7 bases lay outside the gene matches. The CDR3 protein is CASSSGLVLDEQYF. The CDR3 bases are TGCGCCAGCAGCTCGGGACTAGTCCTGGACGAGCAGTACTTC.

The rearrangement links TRBV4-1 to TRBJ2-5, with TRBD2 matching 7 bases. This CDR3 is built from 17 residues. Trimming took 1 base from V and 5 from J; bases not matched to a gene: 13. Germline V lookup: CDR1 MGHRA, CDR2 YSYEKL. CDR3 sequence: CASSQGGLRESFETQYF. CDR3 DNA: TGCGCCAGCAGCCAAGGCGGCCTGCGGGAGAGTTTTGAGACCCAGTACTTC.

This clone was detected only a few times. The CDR3 DNA is TGTGCCAGCAGCTTAGCAACGGGGGTTCTAGGAAAAGAGACCCAGTACTTC. This sequence encodes CASSLATGVLGKETQYF. The rearrangement links TRBV7-9 to TRBJ2-5; weak D call: TRBD2 (6 bases). Trimming left V 0 bases short and J 3 bases short, with 17 bases between. The CDR3 is made up of 17 amino acids. The V gene's germline CDR1 is SEHNR and CDR2 FQNEAQ (reference sequence).

The CDR3 here is CASSGGTSAYNEQFF. The CDR3, as DNA: TGTGCCAGCAGCGGGGGGACTAGCGCATACAATGAGCAGTTCTTC. This chain connects TRBV9 to TRBJ2-1; 10 bases are shared with TRBD2. This CDR3 is 15 amino acids long. CDR1 is SGDLS, CDR2 YYNGEE, per germline. The V and J ends lost 3 bases and 4 bases, in that order; junction bases with no gene match: 4. Full variable domain (rest looked up from reference TRBV9 and TRBJ2-1): DSGVTQTPKHLITATGQRVTLRCSPRSGDLSVYWYQQSLDQGLQFLIQYYNGEERAKGNILERFSAQQFPDLHSELNLSSLELGDSALYFCASSGGTSAYNEQFFGPGTRLTVL.

The chain employs TRBV19 and TRBJ1-5; maybe TRBD1 (5 bases). This CDR3 region has 15 residues. Germline V lookup: CDR1 LNHDA, CDR2 SQIVND (reference sequence). Trimming removed 6 bases from V and 5 bases from J, with 17 bases in between. In DNA, the CDR3 is TGTGCCAGTAGAGGGACGGATTTAATGGATCAGCCCCAGCATTTT. Translating it yields CASRGTDLMDQPQHF. The full variable domain, completed using reference TRBV19 and TRBJ1-5, is DGGITQSPKYLFRKEGQNVTLSCEQNLNHDAMYWYRQDPGQGLRLIYYSQIVNDFQKGDIAEGYSVSREKKESFPLTVTSAQKNPTAFYLCASRGTDLMDQPQHFGDGTRLSIL.

The genes are TRBV5-4 and TRBJ1-1; TRBD1 matches at 7 bases. V shed 4 bases, J shed 1 base, and the junction held 4 bases outside the gene matches. The CDR3 is 14 residues long. Germline CDR1 reads SGHNT; CDR2 reads YYREEE (reference sequence). For the CDR3, the DNA is TGTGCCAGCAGCATGGACAGGACGAACACTGAAGCTTTCTTT. Encoded protein: CASSMDRTNTEAFF.

The rearrangement joins TRBV6-4 to TRBJ1-2; 7 bases are shared with TRBD1. Germline V CDR1 and CDR2: MRHNA, SNTAGT. The J segment lost 0 bases and the V segment lost 6 bases, leaving 4 bases of the junction unmatched. The CDR3 has 14 residues. The CDR3 DNA reads TGTGCCAGCAGCGAGACAGGGACTAACTATGGCTACACCTTC. Translation: CASSETGTNYGYTF.

As regards this clone: The sample holds other DNA sequences that translate to the same CDR3. J is TRBJ1-5 and V is TRBV7-2; the D is unclear. Germline V gives CDR1 SGHTA, CDR2 FQGNSA. The length of the CDR3 is 12 residues. Trimming removed 4 bases from V and 0 bases from J, with 1 base in between. The CDR3: CASSYSNQPQHF. Written as DNA, the CDR3 is TGTGCCAGCAGCTATAGCAATCAGCCCCAGCATTTT.

The chain has TRBV7-2 and TRBJ2-5; D gene uncertain. Trimming removed 7 bases from V and 5 bases from J, with 17 bases in between. Germline V gene sequence: CDR1 SGHTA, CDR2 FQGNSA. The CDR3 is 14 amino acids. CDR3 residues: CASTDRLVQETQYF. Written as DNA, the CDR3 is TGTGCCAGCACCGACCGTTTAGTCCAGGAGACCCAGTACTTC.

The V gene is TRBV10-3, the J gene TRBJ1-1, with D perhaps TRBD1 (6 bases). This CDR3 comprises 14 residues. In germline, CDR1 is ENHRY, CDR2 SYGVKD. V was trimmed by 6 bases and J by 1 base, leaving 12 bases between them. CDR3 sequence: CAIRNGQSNTEAFF. CDR3 in DNA: TGTGCCATCAGAAACGGACAGTCGAACACTGAAGCTTTCTTT.

This clone appeared a few times. The chain combines TRBV28 with TRBJ2-5; unclear D gene. From germline, CDR1 is MDHEN and CDR2 SYDVKM. Trimming stripped 6 bases from V and 1 base from J, with 6 bases between. This CDR3 has 12 amino acids. This CDR3 reads CASSIFQETQYF. CDR3 nucleotides: TGTGCCAGCAGCATCTTCCAAGAGACCCAGTACTTC.

This clone was detected only once. V gene TRBV27 combines with J gene TRBJ2-1; 13 bases line up with TRBD2. The length of the CDR3 is 16 residues. Germline CDR1 MNHEY, CDR2 SMNVEV (reference sequence). V dropped 6 bases and J dropped 7; count of bases not matched to a gene: 9. This chain's CDR3 is CASRRTSGSLRNEQFF. DNA of the CDR3: TGTGCCAGCAGAAGGACTAGCGGGAGCCTAAGAAATGAGCAGTTCTTC.

This chain joins TRBV25-1 and TRBJ1-4; D not resolved. The ends were cut back, 3 bases at V and 8 bases at J, with 16 bases in the middle. Per the germline V gene, CDR1 is MGHDK and CDR2 is SYGVNS. The CDR3 runs 15 residues. The CDR3 here is CASSDPRARGEKLFF. The CDR3 nucleotides are TGTGCCAGCAGTGACCCCCGCGCCCGAGGAGAAAAACTGTTTTTT.

The chain joins TRBV12-1 to TRBJ1-4; the table's D call, TRBD1, has no DNA check behind it. TRBV12-1 is an annotated pseudogene. The CDR3 is 16 amino acids. The CDR3 reads CASSLLVPGINEKLFF. Here the CDR3 DNA reads TGTGCCAGCAGCCTCCTGGTGCCAGGGATTAATGAAAAACTGTTTTTT.

This clone has a count of ten or more. J is TRBJ2-5 and V is TRBV6-5; 9 positions match TRBD1. CDR1 MNHEY and CDR2 SVGAGI come from the germline V gene. There are 16 residues in the CDR3. J was trimmed by 7 bases and V by 2 bases; bases with no gene match: 11. The DNA of the CDR3 is TGTGCCAGCAGTTACCCAACGGACAGGGGAGTAGGGACCCAGTACTTC. Its translation: CASSYPTDRGVGTQYF.

The chain combines TRBV28 with TRBJ2-5; D is perhaps TRBD1 or TRBD2 (5 bases each). In germline, CDR1 is MDHEN, CDR2 SYDVKM. The CDR3 is 13 residues long. The germline V and J ends were trimmed by 5 bases and 9 bases, with 16 bases remaining between them. The CDR3 DNA is TGTGCCAGCAGTCCGGGACCGTTGGAGGCCCAGTACTTC. Translation: CASSPGPLEAQYF.

The chain carries TRBV7-3 and TRBJ2-2, with 9 bases aligning to TRBD2. The CDR3 runs to 15 residues. Germline trimming cut 1 base from V and 7 bases from J; bases unmatched to any gene: 4. Looked up from germline, CDR1 is SGHTA and CDR2 is FQGTGA. The DNA for the CDR3 is TGTGCCAGCAGCTTAAGCGGGAGGGCCGGCGGGGAGCTGTTTTTT. Protein: CASSLSGRAGGELFF. Variable domain in full (rest from reference TRBV7-3 and TRBJ2-2): GAGVSQTPSNKVTEKGKYVELRCDPISGHTALYWYRQSLGQGPEFLIYFQGTGAADDSGLPNDRFFAVRPEGSVSTLKIQRTERGDSAVYLCASSLSGRAGGELFFGEGSRLTVL.

This chain connects TRBV5-6 to TRBJ2-7; TRBD2 matches 12 bases. This CDR3 region has 17 residues. CDR1 and CDR2 from the germline V gene are SGHDT and YYEEEE. V was pared by 3 bases and J by 5 bases, with 12 bases of the junction left unmatched. In DNA form, the CDR3 reads TGTGCCAGCAGCTACGGACTAGCGGGATCCGTCGGGGACGAGCAGTACTTC. This translates into CASSYGLAGSVGDEQYF.

This chain connects TRBV19 to TRBJ1-5; the D is unclear. Germline CDR1 is LNHDA and CDR2 is SQIVND (reference sequence). V lost 10 bases and J lost 0, with 13 bases in between. The CDR3 sequence is 14 residues long. The CDR3 protein is CATTPTRSNQPQHF. Written as DNA, the CDR3 is TGTGCCACCACCCCTACCCGTAGCAATCAGCCCCAGCATTTT. The variable domain in full, completed from reference TRBV19 and TRBJ1-5, reads DGGITQSPKYLFRKEGQNVTLSCEQNLNHDAMYWYRQDPGQGLRLIYYSQIVNDFQKGDIAEGYSVSREKKESFPLTVTSAQKNPTAFYLCATTPTRSNQPQHFGDGTRLSIL.